This paragraph reports one T cell receptor (beta chain). Antigen: not known. TCRdb's table, derived via immunoSEQ multiplex PCR, lists solely in-frame clones and lacks some. The sample includes some 64,000 clones, around 90% of them seen just once. These data come from a study of lymphopenia after photon versus proton radiotherapy. Whole-study findings and limits: Under photons, naive T cells and diversity fell while effector/memory populations rose. In patients who died, overall survival fell as post-nadir TCR diversity dropped more. Survival link was tested only in deceased patients; proton benefit remains a possibility. Oligoclonal CD8+ Temra expansion after nadir drove photon patients' diversity drop.

The CDR3 contains 14 residues. Trimming removed 6 bases from V and 2 bases from J, with 13 bases in between. Looked up from germline, CDR1 is MNHNS and CDR2 is SASEGT. This TCR was recovered from a man at least 80 years old with esophageal cancer. This sample comprised peripheral blood, obtained from a patient treated with proton-based radiotherapy. The chain has TRBV6-1 and TRBJ1-2, with TRBD1 as a possible D gene (6 bases). CDR3 amino acids: CASSSGQTNYGYTF. In DNA form, the CDR3 reads TGTGCCAGCAGCTCCGGACAGACGAACTATGGCTACACCTTC.